This T cell receptor beta chain was sequenced during a study of T cells expressing NK-cell markers. Reprocessing the 5' RACE reads, TCRdb reports a single entry for every CDR3 protein and omits DNA. The sample is made up of almost 450,000 distinct CDR3 sequences, and the top ten hold 7.3% of it. The germline V gene encodes CDR1 SEHNR and CDR2 FQNEAQ (reference sequence). This CDR3 is built from 17 residues. The chain employs TRBV7-9 and TRBJ1-6. The TCR originated in a woman aged 18-69 years in good health. Sequencing used blood T cells: a sorted CD56 or NKG2C T cell subset, CD4+ or CD8+ T cells, or bulk PBMC T cells (not recorded which). CDR3 in amino acids: CASSPRRGDPYNSPLHF.